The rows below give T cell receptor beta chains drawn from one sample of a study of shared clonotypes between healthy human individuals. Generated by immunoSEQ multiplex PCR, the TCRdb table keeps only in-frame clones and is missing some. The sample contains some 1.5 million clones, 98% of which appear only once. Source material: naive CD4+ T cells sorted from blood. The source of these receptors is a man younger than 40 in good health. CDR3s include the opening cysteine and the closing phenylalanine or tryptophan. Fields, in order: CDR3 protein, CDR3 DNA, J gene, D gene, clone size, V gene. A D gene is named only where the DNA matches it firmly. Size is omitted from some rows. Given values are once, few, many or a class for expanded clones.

CDR3: CASSLLPTTGSNTGELFF; DNA: TGTGCCAGCAGCTTACTCCCGACTACGGGGTCGAACACCGGGGAGCTGTTTTTT; J: TRBJ2-2; D: NA; size: NA; V: TRBV7-2
CDR3: CASSVASGRDRTDTQYF; DNA: TGTGCCAGCAGTGTGGCTAGCGGGAGAGATCGCACAGATACGCAGTATTTT; J: TRBJ2-3; D: TRBD2; size: NA; V: TRBV2
CDR3: CASSLVDRSYGYTF; DNA: TGTGCCAGCAGTTTAGTCGACAGAAGCTATGGCTACACCTTC; J: TRBJ1-2; D: NA; size: NA; V: TRBV28
CDR3: CASSLETGSHSTQYF; DNA: TGTGCCAGCAGCTTAGAAACGGGCTCTCATAGTACGCAGTATTTT; J: TRBJ2-3; D: NA; size: NA; V: TRBV7-9
CDR3: CASSLNPGLAGVPDTQYF; DNA: TGTGCCAGCAGTTTAAACCCCGGACTAGCGGGAGTCCCAGATACGCAGTATTTT; J: TRBJ2-3; D: TRBD2; size: once; V: TRBV28
CDR3: CASSARLDQPQHF; DNA: TGTGCCAGCAGTGCCAGACTTGATCAGCCCCAGCATTTT; J: TRBJ1-5; D: NA; size: NA; V: TRBV2
CDR3: CASAGTRGTSGTQETQYF; DNA: TGTGCCAGCGCCGGGACACGGGGGACTAGCGGGACCCAAGAGACCCAGTACTTC; J: TRBJ2-5; D: TRBD2; size: NA; V: TRBV9
CDR3: CASSLGGSGNTIYF; DNA: TGTGCCAGCAGCTTAGGGGGCTCTGGAAACACCATATATTTT; J: TRBJ1-3; D: NA; size: NA; V: TRBV7-3
CDR3: CASSFSSDTEAFF; DNA: TGTGCCAGCAGCTTTTCGTCAGACACTGAAGCTTTCTTT; J: TRBJ1-1; D: NA; size: NA; V: TRBV7-3
CDR3: CAWSEGQASEAFF; DNA: TGTGCCTGGAGTGAAGGACAGGCATCTGAAGCTTTCTTT; J: TRBJ1-1; D: TRBD1; size: NA; V: TRBV30
CDR3: CASSQPRRWDRGLGANVLTF; DNA: TGTGCCAGCAGCCAACCCAGACGGTGGGACAGGGGGCTTGGGGCCAACGTCCTGACTTTC; J: TRBJ2-6; D: TRBD1; size: NA; V: TRBV14
CDR3: CASSRIVGSIAGARGEQYF; DNA: TGTGCCAGCAGCCGAATTGTCGGGTCGATAGCGGGAGCCCGGGGGGAGCAGTACTTC; J: TRBJ2-7; D: TRBD2; size: once; V: TRBV5-5
CDR3: CSVEGLASPMREQYF; DNA: TGCAGCGTTGAAGGGCTTGCGTCCCCCATGAGGGAGCAGTACTTC; J: TRBJ2-7; D: NA; size: NA; V: TRBV29-1
CDR3: CASNPTSGRSGANVLTF; DNA: TGTGCCAGCAACCCGACTAGCGGGAGATCTGGGGCCAACGTCCTGACTTTC; J: TRBJ2-6; D: TRBD2; size: NA; V: TRBV7-2
CDR3: CASSPQDRVNYGYTF; DNA: TGTGCCAGCAGCCCACAGGACAGAGTTAACTATGGCTACACCTTC; J: TRBJ1-2; D: NA; size: NA; V: TRBV5-8
CDR3: CASSEDINEKLFF; DNA: TGTGCCAGCAGCGAGGACATAAATGAAAAACTGTTTTTT; J: TRBJ1-4; D: NA; size: NA; V: TRBV2
CDR3: CASSYSTGGQETQYF; DNA: TGTGCCAGCAGTTACTCGACAGGGGGCCAAGAGACCCAGTACTTC; J: TRBJ2-5; D: TRBD1; size: NA; V: TRBV6-5
CDR3: CASSFFTGQGAYEQYF; DNA: TGTGCCAGCAGTTTTTTTACAGGACAGGGGGCTTACGAGCAGTACTTC; J: TRBJ2-7; D: TRBD1; size: NA; V: TRBV28